These 25 T cell receptor beta chains were sequenced from one sample in a study of blood T cell repertoires in COVID-19. Sequencing was performed with immunoSEQ multiplex PCR; in TCRdb, only in-frame clones are kept and a portion is missing. Found here are over 300,000 clones, roughly 90% of them singletons; the top ten hold 6.5% to 8%. Sequencing used peripheral blood. The receptors originated from a man between 18 and 29 years old with active or convalescent COVID-19.

Worth noting for this clone: A read error may produce the germline difference seen at one junction end. The chain carries TRBV12-3 or TRBV12-4 and TRBJ1-4; 7 nucleotides match TRBD1. This CDR3 is built from 12 residues. CDR3: CASSLEQGRTHF. The CDR3 DNA reads as TGTGCCAGCAGTTTAGAACAGGGGAGGACGCATTTT.

V and J are TRBV19 and TRBJ1-1; weak D call: TRBD1 (5 bases). Germline-derived CDR1 and CDR2 are LNHDA and SQIVND (reference sequence). The CDR3 covers 14 residues. V lost 8 bases, J lost 5 bases, and 18 bases lay in between. DNA for the CDR3: TGTGCCAGTGGCCTGGAGGTCCGGGGGACTGAAGCTTTCTTT. Residues: CASGLEVRGTEAFF.

The chain carries TRBV2 and TRBJ1-5; TRBD1 is a possible D gene (6 bases). Per the germline V gene, CDR1 is SNHLY and CDR2 is FYNNEI. V lost 6 bases, J lost 4 bases, and 10 bases lay in between. This CDR3 contains 13 residues. CDR3 nucleotides: TGTGCCAGCAGAACAGGGATTAATCAGCCCCAGCATTTT. Translated, it gives CASRTGINQPQHF.

The chain links TRBV6-6 to TRBJ2-1; D perhaps matches TRBD1 (5 bases). The CDR3 consists of 13 residues. The germline gives CDR1 MNHNY, CDR2 SVGAGI (reference sequence). V lost 7 bases, J lost 4 bases, and 11 bases lay in between. The CDR3 loop reads CASMDTTYNEQFF. The CDR3 nucleotides are TGTGCCAGCATGGACACAACTTACAATGAGCAGTTCTTC.

The rearrangement joins TRBV9 to TRBJ2-1, with TRBD2 matching over 8 bases. CDR1 and CDR2 from the germline V gene are SGDLS and YYNGEE. This CDR3 spans 15 amino acids. V lost 0 bases and J lost 4; bases outside the gene matches: 3. The CDR3 region has the DNA TGTGCCAGCAGCGTAGGGGTAGCGGGGTACAATGAGCAGTTCTTC. Translation gives CASSVGVAGYNEQFF.

The V call is TRBV7-2, the J call TRBJ1-2; 8 nucleotides match TRBD1. Germline V lookup: CDR1 SGHTA, CDR2 FQGNSA. J lost 1 base, V lost 1 base, and 11 bases had no gene match. The CDR3 spans 18 residues. The CDR3 reads CASSLGPRAGGFNYGYTF. CDR3 nucleotide sequence: TGTGCCAGCAGCTTAGGGCCCCGGGCAGGGGGCTTTAACTATGGCTACACCTTC. The variable domain in full, completed from reference TRBV7-2 and TRBJ1-2, reads GAGVSQSPSNKVTEKGKDVELRCDPISGHTALYWYRQSLGQGLEFLIYFQGNSAPDKSGLPSDRFSAERTGGSVSTLTIQRTQQEDSAVYLCASSLGPRAGGFNYGYTFGSGTRLTVV.

In this sample, this clone turned up a few times. The chain links TRBV7-3 to TRBJ1-1; 8 bases are a match to TRBD1. CDR1 is SGHTA and CDR2 is FQGTGA in the germline V gene. Trimming cost V 3 bases and J 2 bases; bases outside gene matches: 2. This CDR3 contains 14 residues. CDR3: CASSFSGGNTEAFF. In DNA, the CDR3 is TGTGCCAGCAGCTTCTCAGGGGGCAACACTGAAGCTTTCTTT.

The J gene is TRBJ2-3, the V gene TRBV28, with D perhaps matching TRBD2 (5 bases). The V end lost 5 bases, the J end lost 6 bases, and 15 bases lay between the germline ends. CDR3 length: 14 residues. Germline V lookup: CDR1 MDHEN, CDR2 SYDVKM. CDR3 residues: CASSPSRGFDTQYF. The CDR3 nucleotides are TGTGCCAGCAGTCCCTCCCGAGGGTTTGATACGCAGTATTTT.

The J gene is TRBJ1-1, the V gene TRBV10-2; no clear D. V lost 7 bases and J lost 7, with 10 bases in between. Germline loops: CDR1 WSHSY, CDR2 SAAADI. The CDR3 totals 11 residues. The CDR3 spells CASTRGREAFF. DNA for the CDR3: TGCGCCAGCACTCGAGGGCGTGAAGCTTTCTTT.

The chain is built from TRBV14 and TRBJ1-2, with D possibly TRBD1 on 5 matching bases. This CDR3 contains 15 residues. The V and J ends lost 2 bases and 5 bases respectively, with 15 bases between them. Germline V gene data show CDR1 as SGHDN and CDR2 as FVKESK. The CDR3 DNA follows: TGTGCCAGCAGCCAACAGGGAATGGTTGGATATGGCTACACCTTC. This codes for CASSQQGMVGYGYTF.

This chain links TRBV12-5 with TRBJ2-7; 9 bases are shared with TRBD1. The germline V gene encodes CDR1 LGHNT and CDR2 FRNRAP. The CDR3 totals 15 residues. J was trimmed by 4 bases and V by 5 bases; bases with no gene match: 9. The CDR3 DNA is TGTGCTAGTGGTCCTGGGACAGGGTATCTGTACGAGCAGTACTTC. Amino acid sequence: CASGPGTGYLYEQYF.

This clone showed up just a few times. CDR3 DNA sequence: TGTGCCAGCAGTCTACAGGGTGTGACTGAAGCTTTCTTT. It is translated as CASSLQGVTEAFF. This chain uses TRBV2 with TRBJ1-1, with D tentatively TRBD1 (6 bases). Trimming removed 5 bases from V and 5 bases from J, with 12 bases in between. Germline lookup yields CDR1 SNHLY and CDR2 FYNNEI. This CDR3 spans 13 amino acids.

The chain recombines TRBV4-3 with TRBJ2-7; tentative D call: TRBD2 (6 bases). Germline lookup yields CDR1 LGHNA and CDR2 YSLEER. Trimming stripped 0 bases from V and 0 bases from J, with 15 bases between. This CDR3 contains 17 residues. CDR3 in DNA: TGCGCCAGCAGCCAAGATTGGACGGGGGAGAGCTCCTACGAGCAGTACTTC. Protein: CASSQDWTGESSYEQYF.

This chain joins TRBV19 and TRBJ1-1; D remains unclear. Trimming left V 0 bases short and J 8 bases short, with 7 bases between. Germline CDR1 and CDR2: LNHDA and SQIVND (reference sequence). CDR3 length: 12 residues. CDR3 region: CASSIENREAFF. The CDR3 DNA is TGTGCCAGTAGTATAGAAAACAGAGAAGCTTTCTTT.

This clone was observed a single time. The CDR3, as DNA: TGTGCCAGCGGCGGGAATCAGCCCCAGCATTTT. Its translation: CASGGNQPQHF. The V gene is TRBV27, the J gene TRBJ1-5; D gene uncertain. This CDR3 comprises 11 residues. From germline, CDR1 is MNHEY and CDR2 SMNVEV (reference sequence). V was trimmed by 8 bases and J by 4 bases, leaving 6 bases between them.

The chain recombines TRBV10-3 with TRBJ1-1, with 8 bases fitting TRBD1. The V gene's germline CDR1 is ENHRY and CDR2 SYGVKD. The CDR3 covers 13 residues. Unmatched junction bases numbered 3, after V lost 1 base and J lost 8 bases. CDR3 DNA sequence: TGTGCCATCAGTGAGTGGGCAGGGGGCGAAGCTTTCTTT. Protein product: CAISEWAGGEAFF.

V gene TRBV4-1 combines with J gene TRBJ2-5; D uncertain. In germline, CDR1 is MGHRA, CDR2 YSYEKL. The ends were cut back, 4 bases at V and 5 bases at J, with 14 bases in the middle. The CDR3 is 14 amino acids. Here the CDR3 reads CASSPGETGETQYF. The CDR3 DNA reads as TGCGCCAGCAGCCCCGGCGAAACCGGGGAGACCCAGTACTTC.

The chain employs TRBV6-2 or TRBV6-3 and TRBJ2-3; 8 nucleotides line up with TRBD2. The CDR3 is 15 residues long. Germline V gives CDR1 MNHEY, CDR2 SVGEGT. Losses at the gene ends were 0 bases for V and 6 bases for J; bases not matched to a gene: 5. In DNA, the CDR3 is TGTGCCAGCAGTTACTCTCGGGGGGGTCTGGATACGCAGTATTTT. As protein: CASSYSRGGLDTQYF.

V and J are TRBV7-9 and TRBJ1-4; D remains ambiguous. CDR3 length: 14 residues. Trimming removed 2 bases at V and 0 bases at J, with 4 bases between. Germline V lookup: CDR1 SEHNR, CDR2 FQNEAQ (reference sequence). CDR3 region: CASSLQTTNEKLFF. The CDR3 nucleotides are TGTGCCAGCAGCTTACAGACAACTAATGAAAAACTGTTTTTT.

The chain uses TRBV6-2 or TRBV6-3 and TRBJ1-2; no clear D gene. In germline, CDR1 is MNHEY, CDR2 SVGEGT. The CDR3 runs to 11 residues. The V and J ends lost 3 bases and 8 bases respectively, with 7 bases between them. CDR3 in amino acids: CASSYTRGYTF. The DNA for the CDR3 is TGTGCCAGCAGTTATACTAGGGGCTACACCTTC.

This chain connects TRBV6-5 to TRBJ1-1; TRBD1 is a possible D gene (6 bases). The CDR3 has 13 residues. Germline-derived CDR1 and CDR2 are MNHEY and SVGAGI. Trimming removed 7 bases from V and 1 base from J, with 10 bases in between. The CDR3 DNA reads TGTGCCAGCAAAAAGACAGGGAACACTGAAGCTTTCTTT. It is translated as CASKKTGNTEAFF.

The chain joins TRBV7-2 to TRBJ2-1; D call uncertain. CDR3 length equals 13 residues. V lost 3 bases, J lost 9 bases, and 12 bases lay in between. Looked up from germline, CDR1 is SGHTA and CDR2 is FQGNSA. As DNA, the CDR3 is TGTGCCAGCAGCTTGGTCCTCCGGTCTGAGCAGTTCTTC. As protein: CASSLVLRSEQFF.

The chain uses TRBV27 and TRBJ2-3; D perhaps matches TRBD2 (6 bases). Looked up from germline, CDR1 is MNHEY and CDR2 is SMNVEV (reference sequence). The germline V and J ends were trimmed by 4 bases and 1 base, with 9 bases remaining between them. The CDR3 is made up of 14 amino acids. CDR3 loop: CASSSPGGTDTQYF. In DNA, the CDR3 is TGTGCCAGCAGTTCCCCGGGGGGCACAGATACGCAGTATTTT.

The chain couples TRBV6-2 or TRBV6-3 to TRBJ1-1; TRBD1 might be the D (5 bases). The CDR3 loop spans 15 amino acids. V was trimmed by 2 bases and J by 4 bases, leaving 14 bases between them. Germline V gene data show CDR1 as MNHEY and CDR2 as SVGEGT. CDR3: CASSYHAGVPTEAFF. The DNA for the CDR3 is TGTGCCAGCAGTTACCATGCGGGGGTCCCCACTGAAGCTTTCTTT.

The sample holds one count of this clone. V usage is TRBV7-8 and J usage is TRBJ1-1, with D perhaps matching TRBD1 (5 bases). Between the trimmed V and J ends, which lost 5 bases and 4 bases, there was a span of 14 bases. CDR1 SGHVS and CDR2 FQNEAQ come from the germline V gene. This CDR3 has 14 amino acids. The DNA of the CDR3 is TGTGCCAGCAGCCCCACCCCAGGGTTCACTGAAGCTTTCTTT. Residues: CASSPTPGFTEAFF. Drawing the rest from reference TRBV7-8 and TRBJ1-1, the complete variable domain is GAGVSQSPRYKVAKRGQDVALRCDPISGHVSLFWYQQALGQGPEFLTYFQNEAQLDKSGLPSDRFFAERPEGSVSTLKIQRTQQEDSAVYLCASSPTPGFTEAFFGQGTRLTVV.